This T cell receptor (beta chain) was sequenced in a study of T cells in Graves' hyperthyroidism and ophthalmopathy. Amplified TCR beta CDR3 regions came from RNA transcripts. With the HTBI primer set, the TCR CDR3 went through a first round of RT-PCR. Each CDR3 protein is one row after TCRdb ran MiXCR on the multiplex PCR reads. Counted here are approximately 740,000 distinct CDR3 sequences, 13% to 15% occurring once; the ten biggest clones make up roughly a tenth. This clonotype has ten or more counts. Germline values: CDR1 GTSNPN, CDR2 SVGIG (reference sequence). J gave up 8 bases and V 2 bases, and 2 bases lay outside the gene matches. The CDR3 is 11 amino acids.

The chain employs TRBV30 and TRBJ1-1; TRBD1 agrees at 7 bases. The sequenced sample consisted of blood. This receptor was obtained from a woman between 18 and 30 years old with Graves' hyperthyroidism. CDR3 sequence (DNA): TGTGCCTGGAGTAAGACAGGGGAAGCTTTCTTT. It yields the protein CAWSKTGEAFF.